This paragraph covers one TCR beta chain sequence. Those designated as exposed participants met a COVID-19 case within 2 weeks before study entry. CDR1 and CDR2 (germline): MNHEY, SMNVEV (reference sequence). The CDR3 is 18 amino acids. V gave up 1 base and J gave up 2 bases, with 20 bases separating them. The data stem from a study of blood T cell repertoires in COVID-19. In the study overall: There were acute and convalescent COVID-19 samples, and they came from the United States, Italy and Spain.

In the authors' workflow: Amplifying reference gene primers gave estimates of nucleated cell counts. Profiling relied on immunoSEQ multiplex PCR, and the TCRdb table lists in-frame clones only, not all of them. V, J and clone size are taken as reported in that table, and D and trimming were inferred from the DNA itself. Of about 300,000 clones in the sample, approximately 89% are singletons; the top ten hold 2.5% to 3%. The sample was PBMCs or T cells enriched from blood (not recorded which). This receptor was identified in a woman aged 50 to 65 who had been exposed to COVID-19. The rearrangement joins TRBV27 to TRBJ1-2; D is undetermined. CDR3 sequence reads: CASSLLSSRTGKNYGYTF. The CDR3 nucleotides read TGTGCCAGCAGTTTATTGAGTTCTCGAACCGGGAAAAACTATGGCTACACCTTC.